The 31 T cell receptor beta chains given below trace back to one sample, sequenced in a study of T cell responses to AZD1222 COVID-19 vaccine. This table comes from immunoSEQ multiplex PCR, and its TCRdb copy is limited to in-frame clones, with some not included. The sample has about 150,000 clones; 94% are singletons. Sequences were derived from peripheral blood, sampled on day 0 of AZD1222 vaccination. The receptor source for this set is an adult in good health.

V and J are TRBV27 and TRBJ1-1; D is unresolved. Trimming stripped 5 bases from V and 4 bases from J, with 14 bases between. This CDR3 spans 14 amino acids. Germline V gives CDR1 MNHEY, CDR2 SMNVEV (reference sequence). CDR3 protein: CASSPRLITTEAFF. CDR3 nucleotides: TGTGCCAGCAGTCCCCGGCTTATCACCACTGAAGCTTTCTTT.

The chain combines TRBV27 with TRBJ2-1, with TRBD2 matching over 9 bases. This CDR3 contains 16 residues. The J segment lost 6 bases and the V segment lost 8 bases, leaving 14 bases of the junction unmatched. CDR1 and CDR2 from the germline V gene are MNHEY and SMNVEV (reference sequence). Here the CDR3 reads CASSGASGTRFNEQFF. In DNA, the CDR3 is TGTGCCAGCTCCGGGGCTAGCGGGACTAGATTCAATGAGCAGTTCTTC.

The genes are TRBV19 and TRBJ1-3, with D possibly being TRBD1 (6 bases). The CDR3 has 16 residues. Germline CDR1 is LNHDA and CDR2 is SQIVND (reference sequence). The V gene lost 2 bases and the J gene lost 0 bases, with 11 bases spanning the gap. The CDR3 loop is CASSIPGHLSGNTIYF. DNA of the CDR3: TGTGCCAGTAGTATACCGGGACACCTCTCTGGAAACACCATATATTTT.

The chain is built from TRBV7-9 and TRBJ2-2, with TRBD1 matching 9 bases. CDR1 SEHNR and CDR2 FQNEAQ come from the germline V gene (reference sequence). V dropped 5 bases and J dropped 3; count of bases not matched to a gene: 1. This CDR3 contains 14 residues. The CDR3 loop is CASSRDRDTGELFF. CDR3 nucleotides: TGTGCCAGCAGCCGGGACAGGGACACCGGGGAGCTGTTTTTT.

CDR3 protein: CASSFAERGVVYF. The CDR3 bases are TGTGCCAGCAGCTTCGCCGAGCGGGGGGTAGTCTACTTC. The rearrangement links TRBV7-2 to TRBJ2-4, with TRBD2 matching 9 bases. The length of the CDR3 is 13 residues. V lost 3 bases to trimming and J lost 16 bases; unmatched junction nucleotides: 10. Germline CDR1 and CDR2: SGHTA and FQGNSA.

The chain couples TRBV28 to TRBJ2-3; no firm D call. V gave up 3 bases and J gave up 2 bases, with 6 bases separating them. Germline CDR1 reads MDHEN; CDR2 reads SYDVKM. The CDR3 totals 13 residues. In DNA, the CDR3 is TGTGCCAGCAGTTTTTCGTACACAGATACGCAGTATTTT. Translation gives CASSFSYTDTQYF.

V gene TRBV28 combines with J gene TRBJ1-3; D gene ambiguous. This CDR3 region has 16 residues. Germline V lookup: CDR1 MDHEN, CDR2 SYDVKM. Trimming stripped 5 bases from V and 0 bases from J, with 14 bases between. The DNA of the CDR3 is TGTGCCAGCAGTCCCCCGACCGCGAGCTCTGGAAACACCATATATTTT. This translates into CASSPPTASSGNTIYF. Using reference TRBV28 and TRBJ1-3 for the parts outside the CDR3, the full variable domain is DVKVTQSSRYLVKRTGEKVFLECVQDMDHENMFWYRQDPGLGLRLIYFSYDVKMKEKGDIPEGYSVSREKKERFSLILESASTNQTSMYLCASSPPTASSGNTIYFGEGSWLTVV.

This rearrangement joins TRBV28 to TRBJ2-7, with 9 bases that match TRBD2. The CDR3 consists of 17 residues. Trimming removed 5 bases from V and 5 bases from J; junction bases left unmatched: 16. The germline V gene has CDR1 MDHEN and CDR2 SYDVKM. The CDR3 region has the DNA TGTGCCAGCAGTCCCGGGGTAGCGGGGGCCCGAGAGCACGAGCAGTACGTC. Protein: CASSPGVAGAREHEQYV.

The J gene is TRBJ2-7, the V gene TRBV7-8; 10 bases are a match to TRBD1. There are 17 residues in the CDR3. Germline V lookup: CDR1 SGHVS, CDR2 FQNEAQ. The J segment lost 3 bases and the V segment lost 4 bases, leaving 12 bases of the junction unmatched. In DNA form, the CDR3 reads TGTGCCAGCAGCTCCTACCGGGACAGGGGTCTAGGCTACGAGCAGTACGTC. Translating it yields CASSSYRDRGLGYEQYV.

This rearrangement joins TRBV2 to TRBJ1-5, with D possibly matching TRBD1 (5 bases). The length of the CDR3 is 14 residues. V was shortened by 7 bases and J by 5 bases, with 15 bases between the two germline ends. CDR1 is SNHLY, CDR2 FYNNEI, per germline. CDR3 sequence: CASNPQADYQPQHF. CDR3 nucleotide sequence: TGTGCCAGCAACCCACAGGCTGATTATCAGCCCCAGCATTTT.

The V call is TRBV2, the J call TRBJ2-3; 10 bases align to TRBD2. V was pared by 4 bases and J by 4 bases, with 8 bases of the junction left unmatched. This CDR3 region has 16 residues. Germline lookup yields CDR1 SNHLY and CDR2 FYNNEI. CDR3 sequence reads: CASSVPAGGFADTQYF. DNA for the CDR3: TGTGCCAGCAGTGTCCCAGCGGGGGGGTTCGCAGATACGCAGTATTTT.

J is TRBJ2-7 and V is TRBV3-1 (or the pseudogene TRBV3-2); 11 bases are a match to TRBD1. Unmatched junction bases numbered 6, after V lost 4 bases and J lost 10 bases. Germline V gene lookup returns CDR1 LGHDT and CDR2 YNNKEL (reference sequence). This CDR3 region has 13 residues. The DNA of the CDR3 is TGTGCCAGCAGCCTCGGGACAGGGGGGTCCCAGTACGTC. Its protein product is CASSLGTGGSQYV.

The V call is TRBV5-6, the J call TRBJ2-1; D unclear. CDR1 and CDR2 (germline): SGHDT, YYEEEE. The CDR3 spans 11 residues. The germline V and J ends were trimmed by 2 bases and 10 bases, with 7 bases remaining between them. The CDR3 nucleotides are TGTGCCAGCAGCTTAGGCGGAGAGCAGTTCTTC. This codes for CASSLGGEQFF. Drawing the rest from reference TRBV5-6 and TRBJ2-1, the complete variable domain is DAGVTQSPTHLIKTRGQQVTLRCSPKSGHDTVSWYQQALGQGPQFIFQYYEEEERQRGNFPDRFSGHQFPNYSSELNVNALLLGDSALYLCASSLGGEQFFGPGTRLTVL.

In the case of this clone: Other nucleotide sequences in the sample specify the same CDR3. In DNA, the CDR3 is TGTGCCAGCAGCTTAGTTGGAGATACGCAGTATTTT. Protein sequence: CASSLVGDTQYF. This chain links TRBV7-9 with TRBJ2-3; D gene unclear. In germline, CDR1 is SEHNR, CDR2 FQNEAQ (reference sequence). Deletions cut 1 base from V and 5 bases from J, with 4 bases between. The CDR3 totals 12 residues.

CDR3 nucleotide sequence: TGTGCCAGCAGGCGGGGACCGCAATCTGGAAACACCATATATTTT. This codes for CASRRGPQSGNTIYF. The gene calls are TRBV28 and TRBJ1-3, with D possibly being TRBD1 (5 bases). Germline V gene sequence: CDR1 MDHEN, CDR2 SYDVKM. The V end was cut by 6 bases, the J end by 1 base, with 13 bases between. The CDR3 has 15 amino acids.

Comment on this clone: The sample contains more than one DNA sequence encoding this CDR3. This rearrangement joins TRBV19 to TRBJ1-1; D remains unclear. V was trimmed by 5 bases and J by 1 base, leaving 8 bases between them. The V gene's germline CDR1 is LNHDA and CDR2 SQIVND (reference sequence). This CDR3 is 13 amino acids long. The CDR3 spells CASSPTRNTEAFF. CDR3 nucleotide sequence: TGTGCCAGTAGTCCCACACGGAACACTGAAGCTTTCTTT.

CDR3 residues: CASSLARNYYGSEETQYF. Written as DNA, the CDR3 is TGTGCCAGCAGCTTAGCTAGGAATTATTATGGTAGCGAAGAGACCCAGTACTTC. The rearrangement links TRBV7-9 to TRBJ2-5; D possibly corresponds to TRBD2 (5 bases). This CDR3 is built from 18 residues. Trimming took off 0 bases at V and 3 bases at J, with 20 bases between the two ends. The V gene's germline CDR1 is SEHNR and CDR2 FQNEAQ (reference sequence).

The J gene is TRBJ1-2, the V gene TRBV28, with no clear D. Germline V CDR1 and CDR2: MDHEN, SYDVKM. V was shortened by 3 bases and J by 5 bases, with 7 bases between the two germline ends. The CDR3 is 12 residues long. This chain's CDR3 is CASSFQEYGYTF. The CDR3 DNA sequence: TGTGCCAGCAGTTTTCAGGAGTATGGCTACACCTTC.

This chain links TRBV5-5 with TRBJ1-1, with TRBD1 matching 9 bases. The CDR3 consists of 15 residues. CDR1 and CDR2 from the germline V gene are SGHKS and YYEKEE (reference sequence). Losses at the gene ends were 3 bases for V and 1 base for J; bases not matched to a gene: 4. The CDR3 DNA is TGTGCCAGCAGCTCACGACAGGGGGGGAACACTGAAGCTTTCTTT. This translates into CASSSRQGGNTEAFF.

The chain links TRBV19 to TRBJ1-1; unclear D gene. V was cut by 6 bases and J by 2 bases, with 10 bases left in between. The CDR3 is 13 residues long. Looked up from germline, CDR1 is LNHDA and CDR2 is SQIVND (reference sequence). CDR3 region: CASRGRRNTEAFF. Here the CDR3 DNA reads TGTGCCAGTAGAGGTAGGCGAAACACTGAAGCTTTCTTT.

The V call is TRBV5-1, the J call TRBJ2-1, with 8 bases matching TRBD1. Germline loops: CDR1 SGHRS, CDR2 YFSETQ. This CDR3 spans 17 amino acids. The V gene end was trimmed by 0 bases and the J gene end by 9 bases; junction bases not matched to a gene: 14. As DNA, the CDR3 is TGCGCCAGCAGCTTGGGAGGCCGGACAGGGCCTGACGGTGAGCAGTTCTTC. Translating gives CASSLGGRTGPDGEQFF.

The genes are TRBV28 and TRBJ1-4, with a weak D call TRBD1 (5 bases). This CDR3 spans 13 amino acids. Germline CDR1 and CDR2: MDHEN and SYDVKM. CDR3 DNA sequence: TGTACCCAAGGAGGGGCCGTCAAGGAAAAACTGTTTTTT. Its protein product is CTQGGAVKEKLFF. Drawing the rest from reference TRBV28 and TRBJ1-4, the complete variable domain is DVKVTQSSRYLVKRTGEKVFLECVQDMDHENMFWYRQDPGLGLRLIYFSYDVKMKEKGDIPEGYSVSREKKERFSLILESASTNQTSMYLCTQGGAVKEKLFFGSGTQLSVL.

The rearrangement joins TRBV10-2 to TRBJ1-5; D is possibly TRBD1 (6 bases). CDR3 length: 15 residues. Trimming shortened V by 3 bases and J by 6 bases, and 15 bases separated the two germline ends. The germline gives CDR1 WSHSY, CDR2 SAAADI. The CDR3 nucleotides read TGCGCCAGCAGTGATCCCCGAGGGGGGGGTCAGCCCCAGCATTTT. Residues: CASSDPRGGGQPQHF.

The chain combines TRBV10-3 with TRBJ2-7; possible D gene TRBD1, 5 bases. Per the germline V gene, CDR1 is ENHRY and CDR2 is SYGVKD. This CDR3 comprises 13 residues. Deletions cut 5 bases from V and 2 bases from J, with 10 bases between. CDR3 amino acids: CAISIGATYEQYV. The DNA for the CDR3 is TGTGCCATCAGTATTGGGGCCACCTACGAGCAGTACGTC.

The V gene is TRBV11-2, the J gene TRBJ2-7, with no clear D. The V gene lost 0 bases and the J gene lost 1 base, with 7 bases spanning the gap. Per germline, CDR1 SGHAT and CDR2 FQNNGV. This CDR3 has 14 residues. The CDR3 nucleotides are TGTGCCAGCAGCTTAGATCTACAATCCTACGAGCAGTACGTC. As protein: CASSLDLQSYEQYV.

The chain couples TRBV4-1 to TRBJ1-3; D uncertain. Germline V gene lookup returns CDR1 MGHRA and CDR2 YSYEKL. V lost 1 base and J lost 2, with 9 bases in between. CDR3 length equals 15 residues. The CDR3 DNA reads TGCGCCAGCAGCCAAGTCGGGCTCCCTGGAAACACCATATATTTT. Amino acid sequence: CASSQVGLPGNTIYF.

This chain links TRBV11-2 with TRBJ1-2; 9 bases are shared with TRBD1. The CDR3 loop spans 16 amino acids. Trimming took 5 bases from V and 2 from J; bases not matched to a gene: 9. Germline V gene data show CDR1 as SGHAT and CDR2 as FQNNGV. The CDR3 DNA sequence: TGTGCCAGCAGCCTTCCCGGGACAGGGACCAACTATGGCTACACCTTC. This translates into CASSLPGTGTNYGYTF.

The chain uses TRBV2 and TRBJ1-2; D is undetermined. The CDR3 is 14 amino acids. In germline, CDR1 is SNHLY, CDR2 FYNNEI. V lost 4 bases and J lost 2, with 11 bases in between. DNA for the CDR3: TGTGCCAGCAGTGCCCCTTTCCTAAACTATGGCTACACCTTC. Protein sequence: CASSAPFLNYGYTF.

The chain employs TRBV18 and TRBJ1-1, with D possibly TRBD1 on 5 matching bases. Deletions cut 3 bases from V and 1 base from J, with 9 bases between. The CDR3 covers 14 residues. Germline V gene data show CDR1 as KGHSH and CDR2 as LQKENI. CDR3 sequence: CASSPLTENTEAFF. The CDR3 DNA sequence: TGTGCCAGCTCACCCCTGACAGAGAACACTGAAGCTTTCTTT.

The V call is TRBV7-2, the J call TRBJ1-3; TRBD1 aligns across 8 bases. Germline V gene sequence: CDR1 SGHTA, CDR2 FQGNSA. The CDR3 consists of 15 residues. Trimming removed 4 bases from V and 2 bases from J; junction bases left unmatched: 4. The CDR3 loop reads CASSSQGAAGNTIYF. The DNA of the CDR3 is TGTGCCAGCAGCTCCCAGGGGGCGGCTGGAAACACCATATATTTT.

The table lists this clone with a count of one. The chain uses TRBV19 and TRBJ2-1; D is possibly TRBD1 (6 bases). V was pared by 2 bases and J by 6 bases, with 11 bases between. CDR1 LNHDA and CDR2 SQIVND come from the germline V gene (reference sequence). The CDR3 runs to 14 residues. The CDR3: CASSIQGHINEQFF. DNA for the CDR3: TGTGCCAGTAGTATACAGGGACACATCAATGAGCAGTTCTTC. The whole variable domain, filled in from reference TRBV19 and TRBJ2-1, reads DGGITQSPKYLFRKEGQNVTLSCEQNLNHDAMYWYRQDPGQGLRLIYYSQIVNDFQKGDIAEGYSVSREKKESFPLTVTSAQKNPTAFYLCASSIQGHINEQFFGPGTRLTVL.